A selection of T cell receptor beta chains follows, all from one sample in a study of STAT5B mutations in CD4+ large granular lymphocyte leukemia. TCRdb's copy holds only in-frame clones and misses some; the assay was immunoSEQ multiplex PCR. The data hold tens of thousands of clones, with around 71% observed a single time. The sequenced sample consisted of CD4+ T cells from blood buffy coats. These receptors were taken from a human donor in good health. The CDR3 runs from the conserved cysteine through the conserved F or W. The D gene is left open where the match is weak. Some rows have no size entry. The others give once, few or many, or a class for an expanded clone.

j_call	clone_size	v_call	d_call	cdr3_aa	cdr3_nt
TRBJ1-5	NA	TRBV27	NA	CASSFPRTADSNQPQHF	TGTGCCAGCAGTTTTCCTAGGACGGCCGATAGCAATCAGCCCCAGCATTTT
TRBJ1-5	NA	TRBV30	TRBD1	CAWTKGGGGQPQHF	TGTGCCTGGACTAAAGGGGGCGGCGGTCAGCCCCAGCATTTT
TRBJ2-7	NA	TRBV5-5	NA	CASSLGGGSSYEQYF	TGTGCCAGCAGCTTGGGTGGGGGGTCTTCCTACGAGCAGTACTTC
TRBJ1-1	NA	TRBV28	NA	CASSSTRVEKNTEAFF	TGTGCCAGCAGTTCGACCCGGGTCGAGAAGAACACTGAAGCTTTCTTT
TRBJ1-1	NA	TRBV28	NA	CASSLGSLWGAEAFF	TGTGCCAGCAGTTTAGGGAGCCTTTGGGGAGCTGAAGCTTTCTTT
TRBJ2-7	NA	TRBV6-1	NA	CATLTGIYEQYF	TGTGCCACTTTGACAGGCATCTACGAGCAGTACTTC
TRBJ2-5	NA	TRBV4-1	NA	CASSQPGRETQYF	TGCGCCAGCAGCCAACCAGGGAGGGAGACCCAGTACTTC
TRBJ1-4	NA	TRBV5-8	TRBD1	CASSPRQGLFF	TGTGCCAGCAGCCCGCGACAGGGTCTGTTTTTT
TRBJ2-3	once	TRBV19	NA	CASSIPNTDTQYF	TGTGCCAGTAGTATTCCCAACACAGATACGCAGTATTTT
TRBJ1-1	NA	TRBV12-5	NA	CASGFLVGGQNTEAFF	TGTGCTAGTGGTTTTCTCGTTGGGGGACAAAACACTGAAGCTTTCTTT
TRBJ2-1	NA	TRBV4-1	TRBD2	CASSQDRRASGSSYNEQFF	TGCGCCAGCAGCCAAGATCGACGGGCTAGCGGAAGCTCCTACAATGAGCAGTTCTTC
TRBJ1-1	NA	TRBV19	NA	CASSIGTGRGTEAFF	TGTGCCAGTAGTATTGGTACAGGGAGAGGGACTGAAGCTTTCTTT
TRBJ1-6	few	TRBV5-6	NA	CASSSGGRRNSPLHF	TGTGCCAGCAGCTCGGGGGGCAGGAGGAATTCACCCCTCCACTTT
TRBJ2-7	NA	TRBV19	TRBD2	CASSIGASGDLYEQYF	TGTGCCAGTAGTATAGGAGCTAGCGGGGACCTCTACGAGCAGTACTTC
TRBJ1-2	NA	TRBV4-1	NA	CASSQDRAGINYGYTF	TGCGCCAGCAGCCAAGATCGGGCAGGGATTAACTATGGCTACACCTTC
TRBJ1-6	NA	TRBV9	TRBD1	CASSVSPGQGPSYNSPLHF	TGTGCCAGCAGCGTGAGCCCGGGACAGGGTCCCTCCTATAATTCACCCCTCCACTTT
TRBJ1-2	once	TRBV5-1	NA	CASSPRSGFGYTF	TGCGCCAGCAGCCCCCGGTCGGGGTTCGGCTACACCTTC
TRBJ1-2	NA	TRBV4-2	TRBD1	CASSQAGPSAGGYGYTF	TGTGCCAGCAGCCAAGCCGGTCCAAGTGCAGGGGGCTATGGCTACACCTTC
TRBJ2-1	NA	TRBV6-5	TRBD2	CATNRAGAYNEQFF	TGTGCCACCAACCGGGCGGGGGCCTACAATGAGCAGTTCTTC
TRBJ1-5	NA	TRBV18	TRBD1	CASSPTDRGSNQPQHF	TGTGCCAGCTCACCTACGGACAGGGGATCTAATCAGCCCCAGCATTTT
TRBJ2-7	few	TRBV11-2	NA	CASSPHPGEQYF	TGTGCCAGCAGCCCCCACCCCGGTGAGCAGTACTTC
TRBJ1-5	NA	TRBV6-5	TRBD1	CASSSVDRGSQPQHF	TGTGCCAGCAGTTCGGTCGACAGGGGGAGTCAGCCCCAGCATTTT
TRBJ1-2	NA	TRBV6-1	NA	CASSEGGPNYGYTF	TGTGCCAGCAGTGAAGGGGGCCCGAACTATGGCTACACCTTC
TRBJ2-3	NA	TRBV7-3	NA	CASSLGSTDTQYF	TGTGCCAGCAGCTTAGGCAGCACAGATACGCAGTATTTT
TRBJ2-7	few	TRBV28	NA	CASSVDRSPHF	TGTGCCAGCAGTGTTGACAGGTCCCCCCACTTC
TRBJ1-1	NA	TRBV28	TRBD1	CASSLVVGQGEGAFF	TGTGCCAGCAGTTTGGTCGTCGGACAGGGGGAGGGAGCTTTCTTT
TRBJ1-2	NA	TRBV6-5	TRBD1	CASSGTGTGGYGYTF	TGTGCCAGCAGTGGAACCGGGACAGGGGGTTATGGCTACACCTTC
TRBJ1-2	once	TRBV18	NA	CASSPVGGNYGYTF	TGTGCCAGCTCACCGGTTGGGGGGAACTATGGCTACACCTTC
TRBJ1-2	NA	TRBV6-1	NA	CASSEGSSYGYTF	TGTGCCAGCAGTGAGGGCAGTTCCTATGGCTACACCTTC
TRBJ1-1	NA	TRBV7-6	NA	CASSHASGGAYTEAFF	TGTGCCAGCAGCCACGCGTCGGGGGGCGCGTACACTGAAGCTTTCTTT
TRBJ1-2	NA	TRBV5-8	NA	CASSWDRGYGYTF	TGTGCCAGCAGCTGGGACCGGGGGTATGGCTACACCTTC
TRBJ2-7	NA	TRBV29-1	TRBD1	CSAGTGYEQYF	TGCAGTGCCGGGACAGGCTACGAGCAGTACTTC
TRBJ2-5	NA	TRBV7-2	TRBD2	CASIPIAGGPEETQYF	TGTGCCAGCATCCCCATAGCGGGGGGGCCGGAAGAGACCCAGTACTTC
TRBJ2-5	NA	TRBV14	TRBD1	CASSQRQGRETQYF	TGTGCCAGCAGCCAGAGACAGGGTCGGGAGACCCAGTACTTC
TRBJ2-7	NA	TRBV28	TRBD2	CASKPSGVTYEQYF	TGTGCCAGCAAACCTAGCGGCGTTACCTACGAGCAGTACTTC
TRBJ1-5	NA	TRBV28	TRBD1	CARLQGVTNQPQHF	TGTGCCAGATTACAGGGGGTTACGAATCAGCCCCAGCATTTT
TRBJ1-5	NA	TRBV7-2	NA	CASSSGVNQPQHF	TGTGCCAGCAGCTCCGGGGTAAATCAGCCCCAGCATTTT
TRBJ2-5	NA	TRBV10-3	TRBD1	CAISESQGWETQYF	TGTGCCATCAGTGAGTCACAGGGGTGGGAGACCCAGTACTTC
TRBJ1-5	NA	TRBV9	TRBD1	CASSVGQGGGNQPQHF	TGTGCCAGCAGCGTTGGACAGGGCGGCGGCAATCAGCCCCAGCATTTT
TRBJ2-3	NA	TRBV6-5	TRBD2	CASRGTSTRADTQYF	TGTGCCAGCAGGGGGACTAGTACGAGGGCAGATACGCAGTATTTT
TRBJ2-3	NA	TRBV7-2	NA	CASSSRDTDTQYF	TGTGCCAGCAGCTCTCGAGACACAGATACGCAGTATTTT